This T cell receptor beta chain was captured in a study of cytomegalovirus exposure and HLA in healthy donors. V was trimmed by 3 bases and J by 4 bases, leaving 7 bases between them. The CDR3 length is 11 residues. Per the germline V gene, CDR1 is DFQATT and CDR2 is SNEGSKA (reference sequence). In the PCR, 60 Vbeta and 13 Jbeta primers were used. The method was immunoSEQ multiplex PCR; TCRdb's version includes in-frame clones alone and lacks a portion of them. The sample has under 95,000 clones, more than 60% seen once. The sequence came from a boy aged 10-17 years in good health and CMV-seronegative. Sequenced input: PBMCs. The genes are TRBV20-1 and TRBJ2-7; D might be TRBD2 (5 bases). The CDR3 nucleotides are TGCAGTGCTAGGGACTCTTACGAGCAGTACTTC. This sequence encodes CSARDSYEQYF.